A single sample is the source of the 10 T cell receptor beta chains below, sequenced in a study of beta chain features in type 1 diabetes. The whole isolated RNA underwent reverse transcription, so sequencing captured expressed TCRB transcripts. Assay used: immunoSEQ multiplex PCR; TCRdb lists only in-frame clones, some missing. The sample has under 950,000 clones; 15% to 20% are singletons. The sequenced sample was naive CD4+ T cells from blood. The source is a woman between 18 and 29 years old in good health.

The chain uses TRBV5-6 and TRBJ2-3; 7 positions match TRBD1. Germline V gene sequence: CDR1 SGHDT, CDR2 YYEEEE. Losses at the gene ends were 5 bases for V and 2 bases for J; bases not matched to a gene: 5. The CDR3 runs to 14 residues. The CDR3 is CASSWGQNTDTQYF. In DNA form, the CDR3 reads TGTGCCAGCAGTTGGGGACAGAACACAGATACGCAGTATTTT.

The chain carries TRBV9 and TRBJ2-2, with TRBD2 matching over 9 bases. The J segment lost 6 bases and the V segment lost 4 bases, leaving 13 bases of the junction unmatched. Germline V gene sequence: CDR1 SGDLS, CDR2 YYNGEE. This CDR3 spans 17 amino acids. The CDR3 here is CASSPRGSGRWSGELFF. CDR3 coding DNA: TGTGCCAGCAGCCCACGAGGTAGCGGGAGATGGTCCGGGGAGCTGTTTTTT.

The rearrangement uses TRBV7-2 and TRBJ2-1, with 7 bases lining up with TRBD2. The CDR3 consists of 13 residues. The V segment lost 5 bases and the J segment 10 bases; nucleotides outside the gene matches: 8. Germline V gene lookup returns CDR1 SGHTA and CDR2 FQGNSA. CDR3 bases: TGTGCCAGCAGCCTGACTAGCCCGACCGAGCAGTTCTTC. Translation gives CASSLTSPTEQFF.

The V gene is TRBV18, the J gene TRBJ2-7; 9 bases align to TRBD2. Germline V gene data show CDR1 as KGHSH and CDR2 as LQKENI. The trim removed 4 bases at V and 5 bases at J, leaving 3 bases unmatched. CDR3 length: 13 amino acids. As DNA, the CDR3 is TGTGCCAGCTCACAACTAGCGGGTGACGAGCAGTACTTC. This translates into CASSQLAGDEQYF.

For the CDR3, the DNA is TGTGCCAGCTGGACAGGGTTGAACACTGAAGCTTTCTTT. Translation gives CASWTGLNTEAFF. The chain has TRBV27 and TRBJ1-1, with 8 bases matching TRBD1. This CDR3 comprises 13 residues. V lost 8 bases, J lost 0 bases, and 2 bases stayed unmatched. Germline loops: CDR1 MNHEY, CDR2 SMNVEV (reference sequence).

This clone was observed a handful of times. The gene calls are TRBV7-2 and TRBJ1-2; the D gene is possibly TRBD1 (6 bases). V was cut by 5 bases and J by 0 bases, with 13 bases left in between. The germline gives CDR1 SGHTA, CDR2 FQGNSA. This CDR3 contains 15 residues. CDR3 sequence: CASSPDRKTNYGYTF. The CDR3 nucleotides are TGTGCCAGCAGCCCCGACAGGAAAACTAACTATGGCTACACCTTC.

The chain links TRBV6-1 to TRBJ2-2; D unclear. The CDR3 is made up of 15 amino acids. Trimming pared 0 bases from V and 5 bases from J, leaving 10 bases between. Germline CDR1 is MNHNS and CDR2 is SASEGT. CDR3 residues: CASSEAGIWTGELFF. DNA for the CDR3: TGTGCCAGCAGTGAAGCGGGGATTTGGACCGGGGAGCTGTTTTTT.

The chain employs TRBV2 and TRBJ2-3; D is perhaps TRBD1 (5 bases). CDR3 size: 14 residues. Trimming took off 4 bases at V and 2 bases at J, with 10 bases between the two ends. Germline lookup yields CDR1 SNHLY and CDR2 FYNNEI. The chain's CDR3 is CASSVQGFTDTQYF. The CDR3 DNA is TGTGCCAGCAGTGTTCAGGGTTTCACAGATACGCAGTATTTT.

The CDR3 sequence is CASSLDIQGVGYTF. The CDR3 DNA reads TGTGCCAGCAGCTTGGACATACAGGGGGTAGGCTACACCTTC. The rearrangement links TRBV5-6 to TRBJ1-2; 8 positions agree with TRBD1. The CDR3 loop spans 14 amino acids. Germline trimming cut 0 bases from V and 8 bases from J; bases unmatched to any gene: 6. Germline CDR1 reads SGHDT; CDR2 reads YYEEEE.

The rearrangement uses TRBV29-1 and TRBJ1-4; D perhaps matches TRBD1 (5 bases). Looked up from germline, CDR1 is SQVTM and CDR2 is ANQGSEA. Trimming took off 4 bases at V and 0 bases at J, with 12 bases between the two ends. The CDR3 extends over 15 amino acids. The CDR3 reads CSVVFGGATNEKLFF. In DNA form, the CDR3 reads TGCAGCGTTGTTTTCGGGGGAGCAACTAATGAAAAACTGTTTTTT.